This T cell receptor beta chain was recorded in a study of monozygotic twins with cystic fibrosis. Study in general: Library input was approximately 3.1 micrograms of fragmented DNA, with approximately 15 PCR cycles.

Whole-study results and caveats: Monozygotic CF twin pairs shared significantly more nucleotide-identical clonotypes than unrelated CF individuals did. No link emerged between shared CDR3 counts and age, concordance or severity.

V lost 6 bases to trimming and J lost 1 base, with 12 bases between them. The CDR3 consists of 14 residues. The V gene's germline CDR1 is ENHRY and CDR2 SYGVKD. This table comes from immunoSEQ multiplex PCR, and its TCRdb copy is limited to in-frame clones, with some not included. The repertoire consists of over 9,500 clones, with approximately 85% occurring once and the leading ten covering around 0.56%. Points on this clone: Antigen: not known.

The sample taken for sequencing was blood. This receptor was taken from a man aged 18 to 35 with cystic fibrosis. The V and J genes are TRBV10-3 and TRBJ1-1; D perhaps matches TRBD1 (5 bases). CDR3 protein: CAISEDTANTEAFF. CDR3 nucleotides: TGTGCCATCAGCGAGGACACAGCGAACACTGAAGCTTTCTTT.